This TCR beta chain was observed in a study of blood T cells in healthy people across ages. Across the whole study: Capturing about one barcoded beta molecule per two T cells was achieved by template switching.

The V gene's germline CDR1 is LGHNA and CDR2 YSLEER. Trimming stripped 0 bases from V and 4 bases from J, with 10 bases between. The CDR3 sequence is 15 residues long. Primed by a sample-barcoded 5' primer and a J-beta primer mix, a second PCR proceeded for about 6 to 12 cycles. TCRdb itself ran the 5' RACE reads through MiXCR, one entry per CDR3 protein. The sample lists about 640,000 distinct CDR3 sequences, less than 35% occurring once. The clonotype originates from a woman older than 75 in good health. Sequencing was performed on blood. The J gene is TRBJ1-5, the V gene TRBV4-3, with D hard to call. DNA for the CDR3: TGCGCCAGCAGCCAAGATCATGAAGAAAATCAGCCCCAGCATTTT. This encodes CASSQDHEENQPQHF.